This T cell receptor beta chain was found in a study of CD8 T cells in ankylosing spondylitis. Notes on this clonotype: The antigen remains unidentified.

Libraries for TCR beta were made by quantitative 5'-RACE with molecular barcodes. TCRdb ran MiXCR on the 5' RACE reads and lists one entry per CDR3 protein. The sample consists of approximately 210,000 distinct CDR3 sequences, about 13% of them appearing once. General study points: Disease-linked clones were reportedly significantly enriched in matched ankylosing spondylitis synovial fluid. Past research had described some motif variants in reactive arthritis synovial fluid and blood. As for the disease-linked clones, they showed a CD8+ phenotype and occurred at relatively low frequencies in peripheral blood.

The ends lost 5 bases at V and 0 bases at J; junction bases unmatched: 4. This CDR3 contains 15 residues. Germline CDR1 MNHNS, CDR2 SASEGT. What was sequenced was blood, either unsorted or a sorted T cell fraction (not recorded which). The sequence came from a male donor with ankylosing spondylitis or in good health (not recorded which). V is TRBV6-1 and J is TRBJ1-3, with TRBD1 identical over 7 bases. CDR3: CASSTTGFSGNTIYF. CDR3 coding DNA: TGTGCCAGCAGTACGACAGGGTTCTCTGGAAACACCATATATTTT.